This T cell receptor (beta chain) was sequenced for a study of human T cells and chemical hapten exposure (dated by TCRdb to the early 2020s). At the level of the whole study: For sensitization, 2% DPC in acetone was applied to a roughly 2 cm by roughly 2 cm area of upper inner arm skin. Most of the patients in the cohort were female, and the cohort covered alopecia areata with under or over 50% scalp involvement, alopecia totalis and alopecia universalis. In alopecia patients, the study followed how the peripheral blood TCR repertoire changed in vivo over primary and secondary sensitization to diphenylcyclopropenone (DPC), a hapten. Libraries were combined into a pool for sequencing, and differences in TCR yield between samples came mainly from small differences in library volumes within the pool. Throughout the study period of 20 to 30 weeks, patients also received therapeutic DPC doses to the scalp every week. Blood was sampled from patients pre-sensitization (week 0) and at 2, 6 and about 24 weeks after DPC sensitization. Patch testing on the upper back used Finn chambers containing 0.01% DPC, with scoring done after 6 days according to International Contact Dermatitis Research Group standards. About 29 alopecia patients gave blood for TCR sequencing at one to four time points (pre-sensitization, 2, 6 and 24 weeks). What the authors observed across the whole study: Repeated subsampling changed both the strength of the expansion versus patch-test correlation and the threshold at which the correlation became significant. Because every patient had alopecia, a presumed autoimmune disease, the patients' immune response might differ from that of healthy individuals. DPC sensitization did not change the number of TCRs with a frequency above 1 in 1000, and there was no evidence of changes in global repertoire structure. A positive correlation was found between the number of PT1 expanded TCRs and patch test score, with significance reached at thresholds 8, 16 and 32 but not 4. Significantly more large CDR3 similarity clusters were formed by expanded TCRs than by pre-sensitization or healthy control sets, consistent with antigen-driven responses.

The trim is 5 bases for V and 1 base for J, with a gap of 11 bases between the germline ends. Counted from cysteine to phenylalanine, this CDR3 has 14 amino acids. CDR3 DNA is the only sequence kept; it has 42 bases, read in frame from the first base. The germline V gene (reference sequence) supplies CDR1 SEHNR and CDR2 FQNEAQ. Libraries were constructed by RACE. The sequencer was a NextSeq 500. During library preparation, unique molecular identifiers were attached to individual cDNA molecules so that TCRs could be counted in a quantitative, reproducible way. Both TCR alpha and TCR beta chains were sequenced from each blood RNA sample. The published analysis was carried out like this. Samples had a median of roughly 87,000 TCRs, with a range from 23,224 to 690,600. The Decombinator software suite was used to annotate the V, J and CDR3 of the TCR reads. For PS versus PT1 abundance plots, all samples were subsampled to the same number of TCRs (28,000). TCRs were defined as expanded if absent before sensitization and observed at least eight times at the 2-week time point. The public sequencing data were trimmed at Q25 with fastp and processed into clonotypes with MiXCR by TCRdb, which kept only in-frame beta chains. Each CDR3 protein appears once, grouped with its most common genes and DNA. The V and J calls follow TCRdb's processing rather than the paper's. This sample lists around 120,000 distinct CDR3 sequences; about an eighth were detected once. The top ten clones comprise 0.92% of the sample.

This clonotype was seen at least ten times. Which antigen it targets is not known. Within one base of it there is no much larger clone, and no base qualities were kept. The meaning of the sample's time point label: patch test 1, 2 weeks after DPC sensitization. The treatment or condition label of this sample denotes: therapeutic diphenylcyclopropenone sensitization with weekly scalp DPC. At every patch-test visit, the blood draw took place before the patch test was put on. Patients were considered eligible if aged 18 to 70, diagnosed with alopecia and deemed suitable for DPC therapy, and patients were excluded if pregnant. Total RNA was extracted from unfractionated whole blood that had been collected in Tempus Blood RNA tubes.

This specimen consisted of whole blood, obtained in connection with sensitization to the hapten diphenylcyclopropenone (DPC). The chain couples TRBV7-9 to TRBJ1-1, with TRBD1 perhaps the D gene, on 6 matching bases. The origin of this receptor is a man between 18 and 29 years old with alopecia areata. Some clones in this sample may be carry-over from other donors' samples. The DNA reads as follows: TGTGCCAGCAGCGCAGGACAGCCGAACACTGAAGCTTTCTTT. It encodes CASSAGQPNTEAFF.